Listed here are 14 T cell receptor beta chains from one sample, sequenced in a study of OX40 agonist ivuxolimab in advanced cancers. Repertoires were generated with immunoSEQ multiplex PCR, while TCRdb's copy carries only in-frame clones and drops some. The sample has 34,000 or so clones, roughly 79% seen once. The material was CD4+ or CD8+ T cells sorted from blood, obtained in a trial of the OX40 agonist ivuxolimab. Receptors were obtained from an adult with an advanced solid tumor such as melanoma, head and neck, liver or kidney cancer.

V is TRBV5-8 and J is TRBJ1-2, with D tentatively TRBD1 (6 bases). Looked up from germline, CDR1 is SGHTS and CDR2 is YDEGEE. The CDR3 extends over 15 amino acids. Deletions cut 1 base from V and 8 bases from J, with 18 bases between. The CDR3: CASSLIPGAGGGYTF. The DNA of the CDR3 is TGTGCCAGCAGCTTGATCCCGGGGGCCGGTGGGGGCTACACCTTC.

The chain links TRBV6-5 to TRBJ1-2, with 7 nucleotides matching TRBD1. V gave up 5 bases and J gave up 3 bases; unmatched junction bases: 6. Germline V gives CDR1 MNHEY, CDR2 SVGAGI. CDR3 length: 14 residues. The CDR3 loop is CASSRAGQHYGYTF. The CDR3 DNA reads as TGTGCCAGCAGTCGGGCGGGACAGCACTATGGCTACACCTTC.

This clone was detected once. The V gene is TRBV11-2, the J gene TRBJ1-2; D is possibly TRBD1 (6 bases). CDR1 and CDR2 from the germline V gene are SGHAT and FQNNGV. V lost 0 bases, J lost 2 bases, and 10 bases lay in between. The CDR3 length is 15 residues. The CDR3 sequence is CASSLDRGQNYGYTF. CDR3 DNA: TGTGCCAGCAGCTTAGATCGTGGACAGAACTATGGCTACACCTTC.

The V call is TRBV19, the J call TRBJ1-5; D gene unclear. The V gene lost 6 bases and the J gene lost 4 bases, with 10 bases spanning the gap. Germline V lookup: CDR1 LNHDA, CDR2 SQIVND (reference sequence). This CDR3 is built from 13 residues. The CDR3 spells CASSPTDNQPQHF. CDR3 sequence (DNA): TGTGCCAGTAGCCCGACGGATAATCAGCCCCAGCATTTT.

The chain carries TRBV15 and TRBJ1-4; D might be TRBD1 (6 bases). The CDR3 totals 15 residues. Trimming pared 1 base from V and 8 bases from J, leaving 14 bases between. CDR1 and CDR2 (germline): LNHNV, YYDKDF (reference sequence). CDR3: CATSRVRGLGEKLFF. The CDR3 DNA follows: TGTGCCACCAGCAGAGTCAGGGGTTTAGGGGAAAAACTGTTTTTT. Together with reference TRBV15 and TRBJ1-4, the CDR3 gives the full variable domain: DAMVIQNPRYQVTQFGKPVTLSCSQTLNHNVMYWYQQKSSQAPKLLFHYYDKDFNNEADTPDNFQSRRPNTSFCFLDIRSPGLGDTAMYLCATSRVRGLGEKLFFGSGTQLSVL.

This clone was picked up a small number of times. Germline is not matched at one junction end, which may reflect a read error. The J gene is TRBJ1-6, the V gene TRBV28; weak D call: TRBD1 (6 bases). The CDR3 has 13 residues. Looked up from germline, CDR1 is MDHEN and CDR2 is SYDVKM. The CDR3 spells CATGTSSNSPLHF. The CDR3 DNA follows: TGTGCCACCGGGACATCCTCTAATTCACCCCTCCACTTT.

The rearrangement uses TRBV5-1 and TRBJ2-3; D not resolved. The V gene's germline CDR1 is SGHRS and CDR2 YFSETQ. The V and J ends lost 7 bases and 0 bases respectively, with 9 bases between them. The CDR3 consists of 13 residues. CDR3 in amino acids: CASSFWSTDTQYF. The CDR3 nucleotides are TGCGCCAGCTCCTTCTGGAGCACAGATACGCAGTATTTT. The full variable domain, with the rest looked up from reference TRBV5-1 and TRBJ2-3, is KAGVTQTPRYLIKTRGQQVTLSCSPISGHRSVSWYQQTPGQGLQFLFEYFSETQRNKGNFPGRFSGRQFSNSRSEMNVSTLELGDSALYLCASSFWSTDTQYFGPGTRLTVL.

This clone was seen a few times. The chain is built from TRBV2 and TRBJ1-2; D is unresolved. Germline V gives CDR1 SNHLY, CDR2 FYNNEI. Trimming removed 1 base at V and 0 bases at J, with 9 bases between. This CDR3 is 15 amino acids long. The CDR3 reads CASSEGLMANYGYTF. CDR3 DNA: TGTGCCAGCAGTGAAGGATTGATGGCTAACTATGGCTACACCTTC.

V usage is TRBV6-5 and J usage is TRBJ1-1; D is undetermined. V lost 5 bases to trimming and J lost 0 bases, with 13 bases between them. Germline CDR1 is MNHEY and CDR2 is SVGAGI. This CDR3 has 15 amino acids. The CDR3 protein is CASSRRSGMNTEAFF. The CDR3 DNA is TGTGCCAGCAGTCGCAGGTCGGGGATGAACACTGAAGCTTTCTTT.

This chain joins TRBV28 and TRBJ2-7; 10 positions agree with TRBD2. The CDR3 is made up of 19 amino acids. Germline V gives CDR1 MDHEN, CDR2 SYDVKM. Trimming removed 5 bases from V and 0 bases from J; junction bases left unmatched: 16. This chain's CDR3 is CASSSSGGSGRYLSYEQYF. The CDR3 DNA is TGTGCCAGCAGTAGCTCTGGGGGTAGCGGGAGGTACCTCTCCTACGAGCAGTACTTC.

This clone was observed once. V gene TRBV19 combines with J gene TRBJ2-5; D is unresolved. Germline CDR1 reads LNHDA; CDR2 reads SQIVND (reference sequence). The ends were cut back, 3 bases at V and 4 bases at J, with 12 bases in the middle. This CDR3 spans 14 amino acids. CDR3 nucleotide sequence: TGTGCCAGTAGTATTAGGAATAGAGCAGAGACCCAGTACTTC. Translated, it gives CASSIRNRAETQYF.

The rearrangement links TRBV7-9 to TRBJ2-1; 11 nucleotides line up with TRBD2. This CDR3 has 15 residues. Per the germline V gene, CDR1 is SEHNR and CDR2 is FQNEAQ (reference sequence). V shed 0 bases, J shed 5 bases, and the junction held 0 bases outside the gene matches. The CDR3 sequence is CASSLASGGDNEQFF. The CDR3 coding sequence is TGTGCCAGCAGCTTAGCTAGCGGGGGGGACAATGAGCAGTTCTTC.

The chain uses TRBV5-1 and TRBJ2-3; D unresolved. The CDR3 sequence is 14 residues long. Germline CDR1 SGHRS, CDR2 YFSETQ. V was trimmed by 0 bases and J by 5 bases, leaving 10 bases between them. Written as DNA, the CDR3 is TGCGCCAGCAGCTTGGTATCGTCGGGAGATACGCAGTATTTT. This gives the protein CASSLVSSGDTQYF.

This clone occurred once. CDR3: CASSLDSYGYTF. The CDR3 DNA reads as TGTGCCAGCAGCTTGGACAGCTATGGCTACACCTTC. The chain joins TRBV5-5 to TRBJ1-2; no clear D. CDR3 length: 12 amino acids. V was shortened by 0 bases and J by 4 bases, with 4 bases between the two germline ends. Per germline, CDR1 SGHKS and CDR2 YYEKEE (reference sequence).